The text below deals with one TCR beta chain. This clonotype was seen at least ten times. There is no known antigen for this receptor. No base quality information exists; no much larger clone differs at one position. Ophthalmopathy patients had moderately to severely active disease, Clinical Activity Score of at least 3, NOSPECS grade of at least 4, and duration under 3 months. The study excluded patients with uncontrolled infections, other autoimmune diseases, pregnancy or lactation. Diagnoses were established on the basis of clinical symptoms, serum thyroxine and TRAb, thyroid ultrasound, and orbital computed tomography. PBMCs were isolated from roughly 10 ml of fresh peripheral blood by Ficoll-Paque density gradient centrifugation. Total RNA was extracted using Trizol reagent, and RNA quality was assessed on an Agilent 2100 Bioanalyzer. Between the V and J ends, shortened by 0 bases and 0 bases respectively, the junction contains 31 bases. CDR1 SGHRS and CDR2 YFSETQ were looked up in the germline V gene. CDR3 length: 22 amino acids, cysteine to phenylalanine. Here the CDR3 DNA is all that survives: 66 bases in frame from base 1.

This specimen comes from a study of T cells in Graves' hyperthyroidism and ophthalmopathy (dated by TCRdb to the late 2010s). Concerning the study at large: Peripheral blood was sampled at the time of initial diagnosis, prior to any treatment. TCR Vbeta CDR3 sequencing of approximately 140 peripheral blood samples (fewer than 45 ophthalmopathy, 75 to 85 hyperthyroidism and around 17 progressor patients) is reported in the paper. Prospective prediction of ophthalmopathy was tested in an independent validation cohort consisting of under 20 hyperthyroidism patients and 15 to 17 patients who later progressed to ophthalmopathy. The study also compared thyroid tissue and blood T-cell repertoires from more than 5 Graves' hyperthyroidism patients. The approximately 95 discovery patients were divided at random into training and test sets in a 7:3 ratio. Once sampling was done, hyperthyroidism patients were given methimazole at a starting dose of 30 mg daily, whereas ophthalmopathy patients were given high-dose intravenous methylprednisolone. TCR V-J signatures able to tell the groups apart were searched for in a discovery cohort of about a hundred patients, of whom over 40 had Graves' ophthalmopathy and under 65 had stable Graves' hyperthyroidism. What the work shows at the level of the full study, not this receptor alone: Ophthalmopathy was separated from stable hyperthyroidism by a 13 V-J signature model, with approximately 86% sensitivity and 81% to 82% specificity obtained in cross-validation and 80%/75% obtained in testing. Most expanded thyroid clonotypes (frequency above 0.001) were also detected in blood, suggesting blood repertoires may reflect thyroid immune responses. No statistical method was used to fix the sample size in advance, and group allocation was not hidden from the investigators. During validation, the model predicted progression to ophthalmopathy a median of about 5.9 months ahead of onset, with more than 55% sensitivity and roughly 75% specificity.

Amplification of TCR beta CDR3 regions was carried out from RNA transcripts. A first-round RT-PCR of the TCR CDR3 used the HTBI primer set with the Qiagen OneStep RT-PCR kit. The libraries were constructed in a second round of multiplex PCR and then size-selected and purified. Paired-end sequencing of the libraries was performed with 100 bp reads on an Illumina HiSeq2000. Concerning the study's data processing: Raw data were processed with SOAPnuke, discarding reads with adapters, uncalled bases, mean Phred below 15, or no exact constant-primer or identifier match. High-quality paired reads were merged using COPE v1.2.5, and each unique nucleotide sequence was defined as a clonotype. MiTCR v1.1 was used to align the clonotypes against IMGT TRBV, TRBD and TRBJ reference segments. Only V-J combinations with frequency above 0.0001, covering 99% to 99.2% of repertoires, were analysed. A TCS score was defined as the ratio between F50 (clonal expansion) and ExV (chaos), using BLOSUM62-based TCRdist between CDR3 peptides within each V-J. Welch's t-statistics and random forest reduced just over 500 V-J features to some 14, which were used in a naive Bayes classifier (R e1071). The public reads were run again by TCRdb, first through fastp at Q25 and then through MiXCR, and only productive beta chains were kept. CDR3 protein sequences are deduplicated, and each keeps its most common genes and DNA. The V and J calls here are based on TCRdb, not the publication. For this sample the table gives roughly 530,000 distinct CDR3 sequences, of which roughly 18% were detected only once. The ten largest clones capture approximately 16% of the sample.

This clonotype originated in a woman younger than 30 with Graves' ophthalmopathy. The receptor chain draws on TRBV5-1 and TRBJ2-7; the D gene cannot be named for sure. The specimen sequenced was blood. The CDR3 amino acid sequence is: CASSLDQRRQEPLVRYSYEQYF. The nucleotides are TGCGCCAGCAGCTTGGACCAACGTCGGCAGGAGCCCCTGGTCCGCTACTCCTACGAGCAGTACTTC.